Each of the 25 T cell receptor beta chains below was sequenced from the same sample in a study of T-cell memory formation after mild COVID-19 (dated by TCRdb to the early 2020s). Library preparation employed 5' RACE. The listed sequencing device is Illumina NovaSeq 6000. TCRdb reanalyzed the raw reads on its own, using fastp at Q25 for trimming and MiXCR for clone calling, and kept in-frame beta chains. Rows are combined by CDR3 protein, so each entry shows the most common genes and DNA. Present in this sample are about 140,000 distinct CDR3 sequences, 19% of which were seen just once. Together, the top ten hold around 2.4% of the sample. The material sequenced was PBMCs or a T cell subset sorted from them (not recorded which). Source of these receptors: an adult woman who had mild COVID-19 (a few samples of this study predate the infection). The sample titles of this study are shuffled in the database, so cell type and time point are left out; the donor was told from shared clones.

This clonotype was picked up a small number of times. The chain employs TRBV29-1 and TRBJ2-1; tentative D call: TRBD2 (6 bases). CDR3 size: 14 residues. The V gene lost 5 bases and the J gene lost 8 bases, with 19 bases spanning the gap. Germline values: CDR1 SQVTM, CDR2 ANQGSEA. The CDR3 reads CSVPRDSLVYEQFF. The CDR3 nucleotides read TGCAGCGTTCCCCGGGACTCCCTTGTCTATGAGCAGTTCTTC.

The chain carries TRBV29-1 and TRBJ1-2; D is ambiguous. Trimming took 6 bases from V and 5 from J, leaving 13 bases between them. CDR3 size: 12 residues. Per the germline V gene, CDR1 is SQVTM and CDR2 is ANQGSEA. CDR3 residues: CSVSDTLYGYTF. The CDR3, as DNA: TGCAGCGTCTCTGACACACTTTATGGCTACACCTTC. Looking up the rest from reference TRBV29-1 and TRBJ1-2 gives the full variable domain: SAVISQKPSRDICQRGTSLTIQCQVDSQVTMMFWYRQQPGQSLTLIATANQGSEATYESGFVIDKFPISRPNLTFSTLTVSNMSPEDSSIYLCSVSDTLYGYTFGSGTRLTVV.

The chain links TRBV5-1 to TRBJ1-2; possibly TRBD1 for D (5 bases). The germline gives CDR1 SGHRS, CDR2 YFSETQ. The CDR3 totals 14 residues. The V gene lost 0 bases and the J gene lost 3 bases, with 9 bases spanning the gap. For the CDR3, the DNA is TGCGCCAGCAGCTTGGCTCAAGGGGACTATGGCTACACCTTC. This codes for CASSLAQGDYGYTF.

This rearrangement joins TRBV24-1 to TRBJ2-2; D gene uncertain. The CDR3 length is 11 residues. In germline, CDR1 is KGHDR, CDR2 SFDVKD. Trimming cost V 5 bases and J 4 bases, with 1 base left between them. The CDR3 loop reads CATSVTGELFF. The CDR3, as DNA: TGTGCCACCAGTGTCACCGGGGAGCTGTTTTTT.

This clonotype was counted a few times. The V and J genes are TRBV5-1 and TRBJ1-1; weak D call: TRBD1 (5 bases). The CDR3 sequence is 15 residues long. Germline V gene data show CDR1 as SGHRS and CDR2 as YFSETQ. V was trimmed by 0 bases and J by 5 bases, leaving 14 bases between them. Written as DNA, the CDR3 is TGCGCCAGCAGCTTGGTAGTTGGGGCGGGGACTGAAGCTTTCTTT. Translating it yields CASSLVVGAGTEAFF.

This clonotype was observed a handful of times. CDR3 region: CASSGGAGETQYF. For the CDR3, the DNA is TGTGCCAGCAGCGGGGGTGCCGGGGAGACCCAGTACTTC. The rearrangement joins TRBV7-9 to TRBJ2-5; D may be TRBD1 or TRBD2 (5 bases each). Between the trimmed V and J ends, which lost 5 bases and 5 bases, there was a span of 12 bases. In germline, CDR1 is SEHNR, CDR2 FQNEAQ (reference sequence). The CDR3 has 13 residues.

J is TRBJ2-2 and V is TRBV9, with D hard to call. This CDR3 spans 13 amino acids. Per germline, CDR1 SGDLS and CDR2 YYNGEE. V shed 2 bases and J shed 4 bases, with 6 bases lying between them. Here the CDR3 reads CASSVGFTGELFF. CDR3 DNA: TGTGCCAGCAGCGTGGGTTTCACCGGGGAGCTGTTTTTT.

DNA of the CDR3: TGCGCCAGCAGCTTCTCTAGCGGTTCCCGCACAGATACGCAGTATTTT. As protein: CASSFSSGSRTDTQYF. The rearrangement joins TRBV5-1 to TRBJ2-3, with 7 bases matching TRBD2. This CDR3 has 16 residues. V dropped 2 bases and J dropped 1; count of bases not matched to a gene: 7. Germline V CDR1 and CDR2: SGHRS, YFSETQ.

CDR3 region: CASSSNSVETQYF. CDR3 bases: TGTGCCAGCAGTTCAAATAGCGTGGAGACCCAGTACTTC. The J gene is TRBJ2-5, the V gene TRBV12-3 or TRBV12-4; D possibly corresponds to TRBD2 (5 bases). The germline V and J ends were trimmed by 4 bases and 5 bases, with 11 bases remaining between them. The CDR3 length is 13 residues.

This clonotype was detected a few times. V is TRBV7-9 and J is TRBJ1-2; 7 bases map to TRBD1. The CDR3 is 15 residues long. CDR1 and CDR2 from the germline V gene are SEHNR and FQNEAQ (reference sequence). The J segment lost 1 base and the V segment lost 8 bases, leaving 10 bases of the junction unmatched. CDR3 in amino acids: CASGLDRVDNYGYTF. Here the CDR3 DNA reads TGTGCCAGCGGCCTTGACAGGGTCGATAACTATGGCTACACCTTC.

The sample holds a few counts of this clonotype. The genes are TRBV12-3 or TRBV12-4 and TRBJ2-3; D uncertain. This CDR3 has 13 residues. V lost 6 bases, J lost 0 bases, and 7 bases lay in between. CDR3 coding DNA: TGTGCCAGCAGGACAACTAGCACAGATACGCAGTATTTT. Encoded protein: CASRTTSTDTQYF.

This clonotype was picked up a small number of times. The rearrangement uses TRBV27 and TRBJ2-7; tentatively, D is TRBD1 or TRBD2 (6 bases each). This CDR3 comprises 14 residues. CDR1 and CDR2 (germline): MNHEY, SMNVEV (reference sequence). V was trimmed by 5 bases and J by 4 bases, leaving 15 bases between them. The CDR3 nucleotides read TGTGCCAGCAGTCTCCGAGGGGGGCTATACGAGCAGTACTTC. It specifies CASSLRGGLYEQYF.

This clonotype came up many times. The rearrangement links TRBV4-2 to TRBJ2-3, with a weak D call TRBD1 (5 bases). Trimming pared 6 bases from V and 2 bases from J, leaving 15 bases between. Germline lookup yields CDR1 LGHNA and CDR2 YNFKEQ. This CDR3 contains 15 residues. The CDR3 reads CASRDQGGFTDTQYF. Written as DNA, the CDR3 is TGTGCCAGCAGGGACCAGGGCGGATTCACAGATACGCAGTATTTT.

Many counts were recorded for this clonotype. The V call is TRBV5-1, the J call TRBJ2-2, with 7 positions matching TRBD2. In germline, CDR1 is SGHRS, CDR2 YFSETQ. J lost 4 bases, V lost 4 bases, and 7 bases had no gene match. The CDR3 consists of 15 residues. CDR3 amino acids: CASSADRLATGELFF. CDR3 in DNA: TGCGCCAGCAGCGCGGACCGACTAGCCACCGGGGAGCTGTTTTTT.

This chain joins TRBV6-5 and TRBJ1-2; D remains unclear. Germline values: CDR1 MNHEY, CDR2 SVGAGI. The CDR3 runs to 16 residues. The germline V and J ends were trimmed by 4 bases and 7 bases, with 22 bases remaining between them. CDR3 loop: CASSSRNIYSARGYTF. CDR3 DNA sequence: TGTGCCAGCAGTTCCAGGAACATCTACAGCGCCCGTGGCTACACCTTC.

This clonotype was seen a handful of times. J is TRBJ2-1 and V is TRBV5-4; the match to TRBD2 covers 9 bases. The junction had 4 bases not matched to a gene; V was cut back by 0 bases and J by 6 bases. Germline V gene lookup returns CDR1 SGHNT and CDR2 YYREEE (reference sequence). The CDR3 runs to 15 residues. CDR3 amino acids: CASSLGRRGGNEQFF. In DNA, the CDR3 is TGTGCCAGCAGCTTGGGGCGGCGGGGGGGCAATGAGCAGTTCTTC.

The V and J genes are TRBV7-2 and TRBJ2-6; TRBD2 matches 7 bases. CDR1 is SGHTA and CDR2 is FQGNSA in the germline V gene. The CDR3 totals 16 residues. V lost 2 bases to trimming and J lost 4 bases; unmatched junction nucleotides: 5. The CDR3 loop reads CASSLRLAPGANVLTF. CDR3 in DNA: TGTGCCAGCAGCTTAAGACTAGCACCCGGGGCCAACGTCCTGACTTTC.

V is TRBV29-1 and J is TRBJ1-3; 7 bases fit TRBD1. The germline CDR1 and CDR2 sequences are SQVTM and ANQGSEA. This CDR3 is built from 15 residues. The V and J ends lost 6 bases and 0 bases, in that order; junction bases with no gene match: 8. This CDR3 reads CSVSGTDNSGNTIYF. The CDR3 bases are TGCAGCGTCTCCGGGACAGACAACTCTGGAAACACCATATATTTT.

The V gene is TRBV5-1, the J gene TRBJ2-1; D uncertain. Germline assignment: CDR1 SGHRS and CDR2 YFSETQ. V dropped 0 bases and J dropped 5 bases, with 15 bases sitting between them. This CDR3 is 16 amino acids long. The CDR3 spells CASSLASRQRDNEQFF. The CDR3 nucleotides are TGCGCCAGCAGCTTGGCTTCGCGTCAGAGAGACAATGAGCAGTTCTTC.

V and J are TRBV18 and TRBJ2-3; D is undetermined. CDR3 length: 17 amino acids. V was cut by 5 bases and J by 2 bases, with 20 bases left in between. Germline V gene sequence: CDR1 KGHSH, CDR2 LQKENI. This CDR3 is CASSTNTRALPTDTQYF. For the CDR3, the DNA is TGTGCCAGCTCAACGAATACACGGGCGCTCCCCACAGATACGCAGTATTTT.

The chain is built from TRBV12-3 or TRBV12-4 and TRBJ2-3; 8 bases are shared with TRBD2. Trimming cost V 6 bases and J 9 bases; bases outside gene matches: 11. The CDR3 loop spans 14 amino acids. CDR3 in amino acids: CASSQGLGVDTQYF. CDR3 sequence (DNA): TGTGCCAGCAGCCAGGGACTAGGAGTAGACACGCAGTATTTT.

This clonotype was counted only a few times. V is TRBV5-1 and J is TRBJ2-7; TRBD1 is a possible D gene (6 bases). The CDR3 contains 13 residues. V lost 7 bases and J 5 bases, leaving 16 bases between the germline ends. The germline V gene has CDR1 SGHRS and CDR2 YFSETQ. CDR3 region: CASVPPTGNEQYF. The CDR3 DNA reads TGCGCCAGCGTCCCTCCGACAGGCAACGAGCAGTACTTC.

This chain uses TRBV10-3 with TRBJ2-4; 12 bases agree with TRBD2. Losses at the gene ends were 3 bases for V and 0 bases for J; bases not matched to a gene: 3. The CDR3 extends over 17 amino acids. Per the germline V gene, CDR1 is ENHRY and CDR2 is SYGVKD. This chain's CDR3 is CAISDQGLAGAKNIQYF. CDR3 bases: TGTGCCATCAGTGACCAGGGACTAGCGGGAGCCAAAAACATTCAGTACTTC.

This clonotype has just a few counts. The chain recombines TRBV29-1 with TRBJ2-5; 8 bases fit TRBD1. The CDR3 runs to 13 residues. The V segment lost 2 bases and the J segment 5 bases; nucleotides outside the gene matches: 4. Germline V CDR1 and CDR2: SQVTM, ANQGSEA. The CDR3 protein is CSVEPQGVETQYF. CDR3 DNA: TGCAGCGTTGAACCACAGGGGGTCGAGACCCAGTACTTC.

The chain combines TRBV11-2 with TRBJ2-7, with 10 bases that match TRBD2. The V and J ends lost 5 bases and 3 bases, in that order; junction bases with no gene match: 7. CDR1 and CDR2 from the germline V gene are SGHAT and FQNNGV. This CDR3 is 15 amino acids long. The CDR3 is CASSARTSGFYEQYF. In DNA form, the CDR3 reads TGTGCCAGCAGCGCCCGGACTAGCGGCTTCTACGAGCAGTACTTC.